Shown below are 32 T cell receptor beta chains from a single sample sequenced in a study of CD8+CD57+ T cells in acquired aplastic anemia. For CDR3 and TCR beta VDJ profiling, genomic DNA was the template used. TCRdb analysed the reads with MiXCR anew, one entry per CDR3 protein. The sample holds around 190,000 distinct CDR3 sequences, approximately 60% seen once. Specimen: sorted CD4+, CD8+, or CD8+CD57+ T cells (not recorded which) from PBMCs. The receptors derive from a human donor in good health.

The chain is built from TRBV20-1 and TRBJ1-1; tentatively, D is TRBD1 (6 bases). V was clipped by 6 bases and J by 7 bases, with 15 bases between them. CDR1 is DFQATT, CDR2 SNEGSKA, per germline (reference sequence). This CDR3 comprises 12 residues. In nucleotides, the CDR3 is TGCAGTGCCCCGAGGGGGGGAATTGAAGCTTTCTTT. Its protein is CSAPRGGIEAFF.

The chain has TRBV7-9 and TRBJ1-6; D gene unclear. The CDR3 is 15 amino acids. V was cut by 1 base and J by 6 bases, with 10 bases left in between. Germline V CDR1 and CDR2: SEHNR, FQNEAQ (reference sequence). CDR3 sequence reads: CASSLGTVSNSPLHF. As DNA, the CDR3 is TGTGCCAGCAGCTTAGGCACAGTGTCTAATTCACCCCTCCACTTT.

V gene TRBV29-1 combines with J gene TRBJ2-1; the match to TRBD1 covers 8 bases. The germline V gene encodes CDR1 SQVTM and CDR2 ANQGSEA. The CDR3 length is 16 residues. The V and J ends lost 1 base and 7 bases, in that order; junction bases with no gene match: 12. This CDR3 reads CSVEAQGQGQANEQFF. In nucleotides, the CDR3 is TGCAGCGTTGAAGCCCAAGGACAGGGCCAGGCAAATGAGCAGTTCTTC.

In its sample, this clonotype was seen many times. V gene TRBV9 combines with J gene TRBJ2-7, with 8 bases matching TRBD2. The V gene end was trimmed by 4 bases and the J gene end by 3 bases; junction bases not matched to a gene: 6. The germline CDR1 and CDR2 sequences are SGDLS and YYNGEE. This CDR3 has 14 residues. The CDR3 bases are TGTGCCAGCAGCCCACGACTAGCGAACTACGAGCAGTACTTC. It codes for CASSPRLANYEQYF.

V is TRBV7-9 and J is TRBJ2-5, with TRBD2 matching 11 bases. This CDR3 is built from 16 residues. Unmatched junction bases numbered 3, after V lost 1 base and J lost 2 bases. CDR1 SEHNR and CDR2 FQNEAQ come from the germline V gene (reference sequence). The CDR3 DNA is TGTGCCAGCAGCTTAGTCCTAGCGGGAGGACAAGAGACCCAGTACTTC. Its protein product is CASSLVLAGGQETQYF.

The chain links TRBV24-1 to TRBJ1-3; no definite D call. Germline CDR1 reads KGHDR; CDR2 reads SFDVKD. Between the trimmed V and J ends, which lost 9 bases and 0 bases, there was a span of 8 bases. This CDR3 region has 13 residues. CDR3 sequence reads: CATSLSSGNTIYF. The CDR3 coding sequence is TGTGCCACCTCCCTCTCCTCTGGAAACACCATATATTTT.

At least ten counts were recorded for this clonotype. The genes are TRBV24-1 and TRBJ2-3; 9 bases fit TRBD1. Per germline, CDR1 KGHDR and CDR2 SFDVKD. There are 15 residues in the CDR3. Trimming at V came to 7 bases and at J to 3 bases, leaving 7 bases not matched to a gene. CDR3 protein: CATRARTGETDTQYF. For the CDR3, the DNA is TGTGCCACCAGGGCCCGGACAGGGGAAACAGATACGCAGTATTTT.

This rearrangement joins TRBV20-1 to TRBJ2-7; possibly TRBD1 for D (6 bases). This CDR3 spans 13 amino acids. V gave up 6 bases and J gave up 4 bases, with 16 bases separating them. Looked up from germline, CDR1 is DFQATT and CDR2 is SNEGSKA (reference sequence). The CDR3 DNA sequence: TGCAGTGCAAAAACCGGGACATCGTACGAGCAGTACTTC. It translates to CSAKTGTSYEQYF.

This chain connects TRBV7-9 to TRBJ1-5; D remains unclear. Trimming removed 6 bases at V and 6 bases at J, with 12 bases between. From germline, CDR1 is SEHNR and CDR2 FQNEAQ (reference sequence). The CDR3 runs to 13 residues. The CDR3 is CASRPLSGQPQHF. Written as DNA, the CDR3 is TGTGCCAGCAGACCGCTTTCGGGTCAGCCCCAGCATTTT.

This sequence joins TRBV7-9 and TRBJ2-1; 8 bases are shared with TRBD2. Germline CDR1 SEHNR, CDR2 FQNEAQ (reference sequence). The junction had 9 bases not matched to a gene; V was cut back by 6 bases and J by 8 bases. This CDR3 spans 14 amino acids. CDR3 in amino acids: CASSVAGGAHEQFF. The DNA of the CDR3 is TGTGCCAGCAGTGTTGCCGGGGGGGCCCATGAGCAGTTCTTC.

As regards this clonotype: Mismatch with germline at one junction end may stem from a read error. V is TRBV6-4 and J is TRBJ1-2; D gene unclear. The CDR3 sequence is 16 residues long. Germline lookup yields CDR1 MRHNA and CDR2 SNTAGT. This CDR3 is CASSYSTGQPSGGYTF. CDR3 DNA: TGTGCCAGCAGTTACTCAACCGGGCAGCCGTCTGGTGGCTACACCTTC.

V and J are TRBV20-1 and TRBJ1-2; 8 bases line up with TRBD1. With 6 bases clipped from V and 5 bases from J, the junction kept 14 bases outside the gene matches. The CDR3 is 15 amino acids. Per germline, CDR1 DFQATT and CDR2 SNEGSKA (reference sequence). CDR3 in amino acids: CSATGSQGAKYGYTF. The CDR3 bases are TGCAGTGCCACCGGTTCTCAGGGGGCCAAATATGGCTACACCTTC.

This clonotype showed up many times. In DNA, the CDR3 is TGCAGTGCGCTAGAGATGGGCCTCTACGAGCAGTACTTC. As protein: CSALEMGLYEQYF. This chain links TRBV20-1 with TRBJ2-7, with D unclear. The V end lost 6 bases, the J end lost 3 bases, and 15 bases lay between the germline ends. CDR1 is DFQATT, CDR2 SNEGSKA, per germline (reference sequence). There are 13 residues in the CDR3.

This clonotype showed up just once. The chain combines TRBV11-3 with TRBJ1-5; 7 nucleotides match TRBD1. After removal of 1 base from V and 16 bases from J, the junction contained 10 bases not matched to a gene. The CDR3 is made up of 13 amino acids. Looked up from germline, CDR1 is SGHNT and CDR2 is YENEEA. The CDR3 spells CASSLVWDSAVHF. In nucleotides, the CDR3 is TGTGCCAGCAGCTTAGTCTGGGACAGTGCCGTTCATTTT. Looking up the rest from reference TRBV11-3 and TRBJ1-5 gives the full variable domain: EAGVVQSPRYKIIEKKQPVAFWCNPISGHNTLYWYLQNLGQGPELLIRYENEEAVDDSQLPKDRFSAERLKGVDSTLKIQPAELGDSAVYLCASSLVWDSAVHFGDGTRLSIL.

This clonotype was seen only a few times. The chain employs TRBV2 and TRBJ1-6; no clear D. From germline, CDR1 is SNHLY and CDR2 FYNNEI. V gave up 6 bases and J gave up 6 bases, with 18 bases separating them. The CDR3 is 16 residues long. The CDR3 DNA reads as TGTGCCAGCAGAGCGAGTGCAGGACCATCTAATTCACCCCTCCACTTT. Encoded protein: CASRASAGPSNSPLHF. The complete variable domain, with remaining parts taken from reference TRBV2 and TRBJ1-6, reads EPEVTQTPSHQVTQMGQEVILRCVPISNHLYFYWYRQILGQKVEFLVSFYNNEISEKSEIFDDQFSVERPDGSNFTLKIRSTKLEDSAMYFCASRASAGPSNSPLHFGNGTRLTVT.

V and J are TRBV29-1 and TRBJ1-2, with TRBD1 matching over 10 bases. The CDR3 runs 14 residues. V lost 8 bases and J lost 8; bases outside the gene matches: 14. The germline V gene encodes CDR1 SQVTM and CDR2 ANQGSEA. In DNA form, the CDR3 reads TGCAGCCAAGTCGGGGACAGGGGAACCACGGGCTACACCTTC. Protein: CSQVGDRGTTGYTF.

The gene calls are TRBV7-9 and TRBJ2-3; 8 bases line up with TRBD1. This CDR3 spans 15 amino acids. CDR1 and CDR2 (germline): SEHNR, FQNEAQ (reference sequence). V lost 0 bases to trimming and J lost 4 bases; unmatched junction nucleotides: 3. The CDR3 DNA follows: TGTGCCAGCAGCTTAGCCAAGGACAGGGCAGATACGCAGTATTTT. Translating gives CASSLAKDRADTQYF.

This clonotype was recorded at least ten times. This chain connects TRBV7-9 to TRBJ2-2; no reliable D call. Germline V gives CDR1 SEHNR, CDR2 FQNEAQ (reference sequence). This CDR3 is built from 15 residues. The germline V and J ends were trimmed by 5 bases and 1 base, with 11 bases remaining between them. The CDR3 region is CASSLSWGNTGELFF. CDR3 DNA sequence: TGTGCCAGCAGCCTTTCTTGGGGGAACACCGGGGAGCTGTTTTTT.

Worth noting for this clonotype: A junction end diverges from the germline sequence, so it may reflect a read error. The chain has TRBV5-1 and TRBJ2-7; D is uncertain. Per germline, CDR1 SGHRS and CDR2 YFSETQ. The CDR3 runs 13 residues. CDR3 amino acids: CASKETVSYEQYF. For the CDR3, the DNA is TGCGCAAGCAAGGAGACGGTCTCCTACGAGCAGTACTTC.

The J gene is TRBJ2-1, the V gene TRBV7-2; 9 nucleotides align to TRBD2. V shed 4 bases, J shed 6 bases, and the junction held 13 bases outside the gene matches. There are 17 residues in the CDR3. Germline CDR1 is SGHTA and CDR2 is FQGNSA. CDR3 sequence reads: CASSSPLTSGTLNEQFF. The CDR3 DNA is TGTGCCAGCAGCTCACCCCTGACTAGCGGAACCCTCAATGAGCAGTTCTTC.

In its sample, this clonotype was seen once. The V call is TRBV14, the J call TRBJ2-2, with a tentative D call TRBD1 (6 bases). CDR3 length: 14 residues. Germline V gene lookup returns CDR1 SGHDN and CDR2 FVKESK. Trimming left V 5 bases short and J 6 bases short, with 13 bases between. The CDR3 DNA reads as TGTGCCAGCAGCAGACTGACAGGTCCCGGGGAGCTGTTTTTT. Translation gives CASSRLTGPGELFF.

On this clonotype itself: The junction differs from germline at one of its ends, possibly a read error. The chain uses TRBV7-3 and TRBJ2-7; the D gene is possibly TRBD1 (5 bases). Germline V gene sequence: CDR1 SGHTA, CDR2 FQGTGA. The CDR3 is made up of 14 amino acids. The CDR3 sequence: CASSQGVGAYEQYF. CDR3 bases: TGCGCCAGCAGCCAAGGGGTAGGGGCCTACGAGCAGTACTTC.

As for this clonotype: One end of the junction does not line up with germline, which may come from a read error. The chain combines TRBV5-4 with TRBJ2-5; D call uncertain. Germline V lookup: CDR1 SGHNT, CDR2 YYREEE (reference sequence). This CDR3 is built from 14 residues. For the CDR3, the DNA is TGTGCCAGCAGCTTGGATGGGGATTCTGAGACCCTGTACTTC. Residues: CASSLDGDSETLYF.

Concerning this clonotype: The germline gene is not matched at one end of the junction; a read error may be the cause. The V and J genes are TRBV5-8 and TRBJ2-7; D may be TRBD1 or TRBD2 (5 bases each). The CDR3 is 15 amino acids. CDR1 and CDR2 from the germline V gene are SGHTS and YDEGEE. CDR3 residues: CASGSLQGGVPVQYF. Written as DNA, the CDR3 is TGCGCCAGCGGCTCTCTTCAGGGTGGGGTACCCGTGCAGTACTTC. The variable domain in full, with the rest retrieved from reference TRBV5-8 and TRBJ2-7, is EAGVTQSPTHLIKTRGQQATLRCSPISGHTSVYWYQQALGLGLQFLLWYDEGEERNRGNFPPRFSGRQFPNYSSELNVNALELEDSALYLCASGSLQGGVPVQYFGPGTRLTVT.

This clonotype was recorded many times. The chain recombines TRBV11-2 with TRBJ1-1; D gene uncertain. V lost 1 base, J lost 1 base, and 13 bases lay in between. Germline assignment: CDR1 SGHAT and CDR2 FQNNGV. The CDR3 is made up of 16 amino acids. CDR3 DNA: TGTGCCAGCAGCTTAGTCTTTGTGGAGGAGAACACTGAAGCTTTCTTT. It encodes CASSLVFVEENTEAFF.

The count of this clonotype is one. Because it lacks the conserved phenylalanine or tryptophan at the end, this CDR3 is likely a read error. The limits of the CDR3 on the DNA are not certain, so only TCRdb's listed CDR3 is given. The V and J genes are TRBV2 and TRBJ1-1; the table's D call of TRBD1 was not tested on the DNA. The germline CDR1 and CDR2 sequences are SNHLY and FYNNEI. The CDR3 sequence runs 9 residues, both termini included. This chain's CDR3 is CASSEARQG.

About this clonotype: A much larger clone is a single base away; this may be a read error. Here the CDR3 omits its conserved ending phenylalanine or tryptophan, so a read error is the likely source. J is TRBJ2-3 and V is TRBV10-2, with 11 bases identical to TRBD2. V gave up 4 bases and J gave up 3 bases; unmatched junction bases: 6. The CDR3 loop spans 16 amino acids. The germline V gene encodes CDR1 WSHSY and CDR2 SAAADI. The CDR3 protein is CASSVPSSGGTDTQYL. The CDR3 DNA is TGCGCCAGCAGTGTGCCCTCTAGCGGGGGGACAGATACGCAGTATCTT.

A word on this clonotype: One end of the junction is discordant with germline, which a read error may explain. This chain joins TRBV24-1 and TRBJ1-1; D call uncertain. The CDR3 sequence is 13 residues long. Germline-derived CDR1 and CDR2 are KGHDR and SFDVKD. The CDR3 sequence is CATSEPGSREVFF. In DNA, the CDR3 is TGTGCCACCAGTGAGCCAGGCAGCCGGGAAGTTTTCTTT.

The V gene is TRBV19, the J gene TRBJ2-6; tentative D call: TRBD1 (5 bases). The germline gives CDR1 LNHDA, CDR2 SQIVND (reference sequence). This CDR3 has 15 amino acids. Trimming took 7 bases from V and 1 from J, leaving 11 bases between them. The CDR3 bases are TGTGCCAGTACCATAAACAGGTCTGGGGCCAACGTCCTGACTTTC. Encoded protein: CASTINRSGANVLTF.

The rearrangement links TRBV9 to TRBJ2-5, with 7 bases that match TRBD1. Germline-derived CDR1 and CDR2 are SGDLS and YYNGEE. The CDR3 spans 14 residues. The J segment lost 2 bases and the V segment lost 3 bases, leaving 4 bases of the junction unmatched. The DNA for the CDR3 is TGTGCCAGCAGCGCGGGACAGCGTCAAGAGACCCAGTACTTC. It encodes CASSAGQRQETQYF.

The chain's CDR3 is CASSQDSYEQFF. CDR3 in DNA: TGTGCCAGCAGCCAAGATAGTTATGAGCAGTTCTTC. The V and J genes are TRBV3-1 and TRBJ2-1; D ambiguous. V was trimmed by 0 bases and J by 8 bases, leaving 5 bases between them. From germline, CDR1 is LGHDT and CDR2 YNNKEL (reference sequence). The CDR3 has 12 residues.

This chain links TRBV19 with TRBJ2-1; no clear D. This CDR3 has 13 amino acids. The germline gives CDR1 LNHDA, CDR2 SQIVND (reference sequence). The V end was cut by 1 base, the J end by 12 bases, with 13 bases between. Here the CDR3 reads CASSIGIVDSQFF. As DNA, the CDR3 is TGTGCCAGTAGTATAGGGATAGTGGATTCGCAGTTCTTC.